This is a list of T cell receptor beta chains from one sample in a study of blood T cell repertoires in COVID-19. Only in-frame clones appear in the TCRdb table, and some are missing; sequencing was by immunoSEQ multiplex PCR. The top ten hold roughly 13% of the sample, which has over 150,000 clones, around 80% seen once. Sequenced input: peripheral blood. All receptors derive from a human donor in a cohort sampled during active COVID-19. Each CDR3 is given with its conserved first and last residue. D genes are given only for firm matches. Expanded clones are given a class, and other clones once, few, many or no size at all.

D	V	size	J	CDR3	DNA
TRBD1	TRBV7-2	-	TRBJ2-4	CASSSGQGPKNIQYF	TGTGCCAGCAGTTCCGGACAGGGGCCGAAAAACATTCAGTACTTC
TRBD2	TRBV30	once	TRBJ2-5	CAWSVGLAGVETQYF	TGTGCCTGGAGTGTGGGACTAGCGGGAGTAGAGACCCAGTACTTC
TRBD1	TRBV7-2	few	TRBJ1-2	CASSKQGAAGYGYTF	TGTGCCAGCAGCAAACAGGGGGCGGCGGGCTATGGCTACACCTTC
TRBD1	TRBV2	few	TRBJ1-5	CASRVGQNQPQHF	TGTGCCAGCAGAGTGGGACAGAATCAGCCCCAGCATTTT
TRBD2	TRBV3-1/TRBV3-2	-	TRBJ2-1	CASSMHQQWTTSGVGNEQFF	TGTGCCAGCAGCATGCACCAACAGTGGACGACTAGCGGGGTGGGAAATGAGCAGTTCTTC
-	TRBV19	once	TRBJ1-1	CASSMSWRVMNTEAFF	TGTGCCAGTAGTATGAGCTGGCGGGTCATGAACACTGAAGCTTTCTTT
-	TRBV20-1	-	TRBJ2-5	CSGGPGETQYF	TGCAGTGGGGGGCCTGGAGAGACCCAGTACTTC
TRBD1	TRBV7-2	once	TRBJ1-4	CASSPRDRGRTNEKLFF	TGTGCCAGCAGCCCCCGGGACAGGGGGCGAACTAATGAAAAACTGTTTTTT
TRBD1	TRBV11-2	-	TRBJ2-1	CASSLGGGFHEQFF	TGTGCCAGCAGCTTAGGAGGGGGCTTCCATGAGCAGTTCTTC
TRBD1	TRBV6-1	-	TRBJ1-5	CASSERAGGYQPQHF	TGTGCCAGCAGTGAAAGGGCAGGGGGCTATCAGCCCCAGCATTTT
TRBD2	TRBV7-6	once	TRBJ2-2	CASSLGLAANTGELFF	TGTGCCAGCAGCCTCGGACTAGCGGCGAACACCGGGGAGCTGTTTTTT
TRBD2	TRBV9	-	TRBJ2-3	CASSAGLAGGMVGTDTQYF	TGTGCCAGCAGCGCGGGCCTAGCGGGAGGGATGGTTGGCACAGATACGCAGTATTTT
TRBD2	TRBV27	-	TRBJ2-7	CASSSGLAGDEQYF	TGTGCCAGCAGTTCCGGACTAGCGGGAGACGAGCAGTACTTC
-	TRBV30	-	TRBJ1-4	CAWSVAIVREKLFF	TGTGCCTGGAGTGTTGCCATTGTCAGGGAAAAACTGTTTTTT
TRBD1	TRBV30	-	TRBJ1-4	CAWKWGQTNEKLFF	TGTGCCTGGAAATGGGGACAGACTAATGAAAAACTGTTTTTT
-	TRBV2	few	TRBJ2-1	CASSITGSSYNEQFF	TGTGCCAGCAGTATAACAGGGAGCTCCTACAATGAGCAGTTCTTC
-	TRBV21-1	-	TRBJ1-2	CASSKVGDRDYGYTF	TGTGCCAGCAGCAAAGTTGGGGACAGAGACTATGGCTACACCTTC
-	TRBV15	once	TRBJ2-7	CATSSGSYEQYF	TGTGCCACCAGCAGCGGGAGTTACGAGCAGTACTTC